The 27 T cell receptor beta chains reported below all come from one sample, sequenced in a study of neoadjuvant anti-PD-1 for oral cavity cancer. Some clones are missing from TCRdb's copy, which holds only in-frame ones; the method was immunoSEQ multiplex PCR. The table has roughly 14,000 clones, 60% to 70% seen once. The sample was PBMCs, taken before nivolumab (anti-PD-1) treatment. Receptors were obtained from a person aged 40-85 years with oral cavity squamous cell carcinoma.

The rearrangement joins TRBV27 to TRBJ2-7; 8 bases fit TRBD2. With 6 bases clipped from V and 2 bases from J, the junction kept 9 bases outside the gene matches. This CDR3 has 15 amino acids. The germline V gene has CDR1 MNHEY and CDR2 SMNVEV (reference sequence). CDR3 sequence (DNA): TGTGCCAGCAGATCGGGACGGGAGGGAACCTACGAGCAGTACTTC. This translates into CASRSGREGTYEQYF.

The rearrangement joins TRBV27 to TRBJ2-2; the D gene is possibly TRBD2 (5 bases). The CDR3 runs to 15 residues. From germline, CDR1 is MNHEY and CDR2 SMNVEV (reference sequence). Trimming stripped 0 bases from V and 7 bases from J, with 12 bases between. Here the CDR3 reads CASSLSPSRIGELFF. For the CDR3, the DNA is TGTGCCAGCAGTTTATCCCCTAGCAGGATCGGGGAGCTGTTTTTT.

This chain uses TRBV2 with TRBJ1-5; D may be TRBD1 (5 bases). The germline gives CDR1 SNHLY, CDR2 FYNNEI. The CDR3 has 14 amino acids. V was trimmed by 4 bases and J by 2 bases, leaving 9 bases between them. The DNA of the CDR3 is TGTGCCAGCAGTGTGGGCAGGGGCAATCAGCCCCAGCATTTT. Its protein is CASSVGRGNQPQHF. Full variable domain (remainder filled in from reference TRBV2 and TRBJ1-5): EPEVTQTPSHQVTQMGQEVILRCVPISNHLYFYWYRQILGQKVEFLVSFYNNEISEKSEIFDDQFSVERPDGSNFTLKIRSTKLEDSAMYFCASSVGRGNQPQHFGDGTRLSIL.

The V gene is TRBV5-1, the J gene TRBJ2-2; D remains unclear. The CDR3 has 16 residues. Deletions cut 0 bases from V and 4 bases from J, with 13 bases between. Germline lookup yields CDR1 SGHRS and CDR2 YFSETQ. The DNA for the CDR3 is TGCGCCAGCAGCTTGGCAGACGGCCGTACCACCGGGGAGCTGTTTTTT. Its translation is CASSLADGRTTGELFF.

The J gene is TRBJ2-6, the V gene TRBV5-1, with TRBD2 matching over 9 bases. CDR1 and CDR2 (germline): SGHRS, YFSETQ. V trimming: 1 base; J trimming: 0 bases; junction bases outside the gene matches: 5. This CDR3 comprises 18 residues. This CDR3 is CASSLTSGLPSGANVLTF. CDR3 bases: TGCGCCAGCAGCTTGACTAGCGGGTTACCCTCTGGGGCCAACGTCCTGACTTTC.

This clone has a handful of counts. V usage is TRBV5-1 and J usage is TRBJ1-4, with D maybe TRBD1 (5 bases). The CDR3 runs 15 residues. The ends were cut back, 4 bases at V and 5 bases at J, with 15 bases in the middle. Per the germline V gene, CDR1 is SGHRS and CDR2 is YFSETQ. The CDR3 spells CASSPLGGINEKLFF. Written as DNA, the CDR3 is TGCGCCAGCAGCCCCCTCGGGGGAATAAATGAAAAACTGTTTTTT. Full variable domain (missing parts from reference TRBV5-1 and TRBJ1-4): KAGVTQTPRYLIKTRGQQVTLSCSPISGHRSVSWYQQTPGQGLQFLFEYFSETQRNKGNFPGRFSGRQFSNSRSEMNVSTLELGDSALYLCASSPLGGINEKLFFGSGTQLSVL.

This rearrangement joins TRBV6-5 to TRBJ1-5; D is ambiguous. There are 12 residues in the CDR3. Trimming took off 6 bases at V and 5 bases at J, with 8 bases between the two ends. Germline values: CDR1 MNHEY, CDR2 SVGAGI. The CDR3 loop reads CASRTGDQPQHF. The CDR3 DNA sequence: TGTGCCAGCAGAACGGGCGATCAGCCCCAGCATTTT.

The V call is TRBV20-1, the J call TRBJ1-1; D unclear. The ends were cut back, 6 bases at V and 8 bases at J, with 10 bases in the middle. From germline, CDR1 is DFQATT and CDR2 SNEGSKA (reference sequence). The CDR3 totals 10 residues. CDR3 residues: CSAANLEAFF. The CDR3 coding sequence is TGCAGTGCAGCAAACTTAGAAGCTTTCTTT.

V is TRBV11-2 and J is TRBJ2-1, with D unresolved. Germline CDR1 and CDR2: SGHAT and FQNNGV. There are 16 residues in the CDR3. With 3 bases removed from V and 8 bases from J, the gap between germline ends came to 20 bases. The CDR3 region has the DNA TGTGCCAGCAGCTTGTCTCCGGGCCAAGGAAAGGATGAGCAGTTCTTC. Protein sequence: CASSLSPGQGKDEQFF.

The V gene is TRBV9, the J gene TRBJ1-5; D gene unclear. This CDR3 has 15 residues. CDR1 is SGDLS and CDR2 is YYNGEE in the germline V gene. V lost 0 bases, J lost 0 bases, and 7 bases lay in between. CDR3: CASSVGGRSNQPQHF. The CDR3 DNA follows: TGTGCCAGCAGCGTAGGAGGTCGTAGCAATCAGCCCCAGCATTTT.

The chain uses TRBV6-1 and TRBJ1-5; 7 nucleotides line up with TRBD1. V lost 3 bases and J lost 0; bases outside the gene matches: 8. The V gene's germline CDR1 is MNHNS and CDR2 SASEGT. CDR3 length: 17 amino acids. CDR3 loop: CASSDYPTGFSNQPQHF. CDR3 DNA sequence: TGTGCCAGCAGTGACTACCCGACAGGGTTTAGCAATCAGCCCCAGCATTTT.

This chain connects TRBV19 to TRBJ1-1; 7 bases align to TRBD1. Trimming took 3 bases from V and 6 from J; bases not matched to a gene: 7. Germline CDR1 is LNHDA and CDR2 is SQIVND (reference sequence). The CDR3 covers 14 residues. CDR3 amino acids: CASSMGGGVSEAFF. The CDR3 DNA reads as TGTGCCAGTAGTATGGGAGGGGGCGTCTCTGAAGCTTTCTTT.

The V call is TRBV9, the J call TRBJ2-1, with D possibly matching TRBD2 (6 bases). This CDR3 is 14 amino acids long. Germline CDR1 reads SGDLS; CDR2 reads YYNGEE. With 7 bases removed from V and 4 bases from J, the gap between germline ends came to 15 bases. The CDR3 here is CASGPGTLYNEQFF. DNA for the CDR3: TGTGCCAGCGGCCCCGGGACTCTTTACAATGAGCAGTTCTTC.

The chain couples TRBV6-1 to TRBJ1-1; D call uncertain. V shed 3 bases and J shed 11 bases, with 10 bases lying between them. The length of the CDR3 is 11 residues. In germline, CDR1 is MNHNS, CDR2 SASEGT. CDR3 protein: CASSDYRRAFF. The CDR3 bases are TGTGCCAGCAGTGATTATCGAAGGGCTTTCTTT.

This clone was counted between two and nine times. This rearrangement joins TRBV27 to TRBJ2-1; tentative D call: TRBD2 (5 bases). V gave up 2 bases and J gave up 1 base, with 9 bases separating them. CDR3 size: 15 residues. Germline V gives CDR1 MNHEY, CDR2 SMNVEV (reference sequence). DNA of the CDR3: TGTGCCAGCAGTTTAGTAGGGAGTTCCTACAATGAGCAGTTCTTC. Translation gives CASSLVGSSYNEQFF.

This chain links TRBV5-1 with TRBJ2-1; the D gene is possibly TRBD2 (5 bases). Germline-derived CDR1 and CDR2 are SGHRS and YFSETQ. Trimming took 0 bases from V and 6 from J, leaving 19 bases between them. The CDR3 loop spans 17 amino acids. The CDR3 region is CASSLAGSGSPSNEQFF. DNA for the CDR3: TGCGCCAGCAGCTTGGCGGGGAGCGGTTCCCCCAGCAATGAGCAGTTCTTC.

This chain connects TRBV19 to TRBJ1-5; the match to TRBD1 covers 9 bases. CDR1 LNHDA and CDR2 SQIVND come from the germline V gene (reference sequence). The CDR3 length is 14 residues. Trimming cost V 7 bases and J 2 bases; bases outside gene matches: 3. CDR3 sequence: CASTTGGGNQPQHF. CDR3 DNA sequence: TGTGCCAGTACCACAGGGGGCGGCAATCAGCCCCAGCATTTT.

A few counts support this clone. The chain links TRBV5-1 to TRBJ1-5; the D is unclear. The CDR3 totals 14 residues. Germline V gives CDR1 SGHRS, CDR2 YFSETQ. Trimming took 4 bases from V and 4 from J, leaving 12 bases between them. The CDR3 DNA reads TGCGCCAGCAGCCTAGGGTCGTTAAATCAGCCCCAGCATTTT. This encodes CASSLGSLNQPQHF.

The chain couples TRBV9 to TRBJ2-1; TRBD2 matches 11 bases. Germline V CDR1 and CDR2: SGDLS, YYNGEE. V shed 0 bases, J shed 9 bases, and the junction held 5 bases outside the gene matches. The CDR3 totals 15 residues. The CDR3 reads CASSVDTSGRSEQFF. CDR3 in DNA: TGTGCCAGCAGCGTAGATACTAGCGGGAGAAGTGAGCAGTTCTTC.

The V call is TRBV5-3, the J call TRBJ1-3, with no clear D. TRBV5-3 is placed among ORFs of uncertain function. The CDR3 covers 15 residues. Trimming shortened V by 3 bases and J by 4 bases, and 14 bases separated the two germline ends. CDR3 nucleotides: TGTGCCAGAAGCTCCCTCGCCCGGCGAGGAAACACCATATATTTT. Protein product: CARSSLARRGNTIYF.

V usage is TRBV30 and J usage is TRBJ2-3, with D perhaps matching TRBD1 (6 bases). CDR3 length: 16 amino acids. Germline values: CDR1 GTSNPN, CDR2 SVGIG (reference sequence). The V and J ends lost 3 bases and 6 bases respectively, with 22 bases between them. For the CDR3, the DNA is TGTGCCTGGAGAAGGGCAGGGGCATCTTTCGGGGATACGCAGTATTTT. Amino acid sequence: CAWRRAGASFGDTQYF.

V usage is TRBV29-1 and J usage is TRBJ1-2, with TRBD1 identical over 9 bases. This CDR3 has 13 residues. V trimming: 0 bases; J trimming: 8 bases; junction bases outside the gene matches: 4. Germline V gene sequence: CDR1 SQVTM, CDR2 ANQGSEA. The CDR3 DNA is TGCAGCGTTGAAGATAACAGGGGGCAAGGCTACACCTTC. The encoded protein is CSVEDNRGQGYTF.

The rearrangement links TRBV5-4 to TRBJ1-2; 10 bases match TRBD1. Trimming removed 2 bases from V and 6 bases from J; junction bases left unmatched: 13. The germline gives CDR1 SGHNT, CDR2 YYREEE (reference sequence). This CDR3 region has 17 residues. CDR3 coding DNA: TGTGCCAGCAGCTTATTCCGGGGACAGGGGTTTCCTGATGGCTACACCTTC. It specifies CASSLFRGQGFPDGYTF. Combining the CDR3 with reference TRBV5-4 and TRBJ1-2 gives the whole variable domain ETGVTQSPTHLIKTRGQQVTLRCSSQSGHNTVSWYQQALGQGPQFIFQYYREEENGRGNFPPRFSGLQFPNYSSELNVNALELDDSALYLCASSLFRGQGFPDGYTFGSGTRLTVV.

The genes are TRBV19 and TRBJ2-1, with D possibly being TRBD1 (6 bases). V gave up 6 bases and J gave up 7 bases, with 16 bases separating them. The CDR3 runs to 14 residues. The V gene's germline CDR1 is LNHDA and CDR2 SQIVND (reference sequence). CDR3 nucleotides: TGTGCCAGTAGGGACAGTGGGTATTCGAATGAGCAGTTCTTC. Translation gives CASRDSGYSNEQFF.

The V gene is TRBV2, the J gene TRBJ1-3; D remains unclear. Germline CDR1 is SNHLY and CDR2 is FYNNEI. V gave up 7 bases and J gave up 0 bases, with 10 bases separating them. The CDR3 has 14 residues. In nucleotides, the CDR3 is TGTGCCAGCATTCAGACGGGCTCTGGAAACACCATATATTTT. It translates to CASIQTGSGNTIYF.

In its sample, this clone was seen once. The rearrangement links TRBV11-3 to TRBJ1-1; D unclear. Trimming stripped 3 bases from V and 3 bases from J, with 8 bases between. Germline CDR1 reads SGHNT; CDR2 reads YENEEA. CDR3 length: 13 amino acids. Here the CDR3 reads CASSLTRYTEAFF. Here the CDR3 DNA reads TGTGCCAGCAGCTTGACCAGATACACTGAAGCTTTCTTT. The complete variable domain, with remaining parts taken from reference TRBV11-3 and TRBJ1-1, reads EAGVVQSPRYKIIEKKQPVAFWCNPISGHNTLYWYLQNLGQGPELLIRYENEEAVDDSQLPKDRFSAERLKGVDSTLKIQPAELGDSAVYLCASSLTRYTEAFFGQGTRLTVV.

This sequence joins TRBV30 and TRBJ1-2; D is unclear. Between the trimmed V and J ends, which lost 3 bases and 5 bases, there was a span of 13 bases. Germline V lookup: CDR1 GTSNPN, CDR2 SVGIG (reference sequence). The CDR3 totals 13 residues. The CDR3: CAWSKNRRYGYTF. The CDR3 nucleotides read TGTGCCTGGAGCAAAAACCGGCGGTATGGCTACACCTTC.